These 26 T cell receptor beta chains came from one sample sequenced in a study of response to subunit inactivated influenza vaccine. TCRdb ran MiXCR on the RT-PCR reads and lists one entry per CDR3 protein. The table has more than 700,000 distinct CDR3 sequences, around 20% seen once; the top ten hold more than 8.5%. The sample here was PBMCs from blood, taken approximately 5 days after vaccination. The origin of the receptors is a man aged 50 to 60 who received an inactivated influenza vaccine.

This clonotype was counted between two and nine times. The J gene is TRBJ2-3, the V gene TRBV5-1, with 11 positions matching TRBD2. The junction had 11 bases not matched to a gene; V was cut back by 4 bases and J by 4 bases. The germline V gene has CDR1 SGHRS and CDR2 YFSETQ. The CDR3 is 17 amino acids. The CDR3 DNA reads TGCGCCAGCAGCCCAAGACTCCTAGCGGGAGGACCAGATACGCAGTATTTT. Residues: CASSPRLLAGGPDTQYF.

This sequence joins TRBV9 and TRBJ2-3; 8 nucleotides agree with TRBD2. Germline CDR1 reads SGDLS; CDR2 reads YYNGEE. The CDR3 has 13 amino acids. V gave up 4 bases and J gave up 4 bases; unmatched junction bases: 2. The CDR3 nucleotides are TGTGCCAGCAGCAGAGCGGGAGCAGATACGCAGTATTTT. It codes for CASSRAGADTQYF.

V and J are TRBV3-1 and TRBJ2-1; 7 bases match TRBD2. In germline, CDR1 is LGHDT, CDR2 YNNKEL (reference sequence). The V gene end was trimmed by 4 bases and the J gene end by 7 bases; junction bases not matched to a gene: 10. CDR3 size: 15 residues. In DNA form, the CDR3 reads TGTGCCAGCAGCCCCAGGAACGGGGGGTGGAATGAGCAGTTCTTC. Translated: CASSPRNGGWNEQFF.

This rearrangement joins TRBV7-7 to TRBJ2-7, with D possibly matching TRBD1 (6 bases). The CDR3 has 13 amino acids. Germline CDR1 is SSHAT and CDR2 is FNYEAQ (reference sequence). With 5 bases removed from V and 4 bases from J, the gap between germline ends came to 12 bases. CDR3 residues: CASSPSRGYEQYF. In DNA form, the CDR3 reads TGTGCCAGCAGCCCTAGCAGGGGATACGAGCAGTACTTC.

This clonotype was found a few times. The rearrangement links TRBV11-2 to TRBJ1-2, with D possibly TRBD1 on 5 matching bases. CDR3 length equals 13 residues. With 5 bases removed from V and 12 bases from J, the gap between germline ends came to 19 bases. The V gene's germline CDR1 is SGHAT and CDR2 FQNNGV. CDR3 bases: TGTGCCAGCAGCCGTGGTGAGGGGTGGGGCCACACCTTC. This sequence encodes CASSRGEGWGHTF.

Points on this clonotype: Given a much more abundant clone one base away, this may be a read error. This chain uses TRBV6-6 with TRBJ1-1; D is undetermined. Germline loops: CDR1 MNHNY, CDR2 SVGAGI (reference sequence). The CDR3 has 13 residues. With 5 bases removed from V and 11 bases from J, the gap between germline ends came to 18 bases. CDR3 DNA: TGTGCCAGCAGTCCCGGAGGGATGGGTGATGCTTTCTTT. It is translated as CASSPGGMGDAFF.

This chain joins TRBV30 and TRBJ2-7; TRBD1 matches 10 bases. From germline, CDR1 is GTSNPN and CDR2 SVGIG (reference sequence). CDR3 length: 14 amino acids. V gave up 2 bases and J gave up 1 base; unmatched junction bases: 2. CDR3 sequence (DNA): TGTGCCTGGAGTCCGGGACAGGGGTCCTACGAGCAGTACTTC. This encodes CAWSPGQGSYEQYF.

The rearrangement links TRBV7-2 to TRBJ2-3; D uncertain. V lost 1 base to trimming and J lost 4 bases, with 15 bases between them. The germline CDR1 and CDR2 sequences are SGHTA and FQGNSA. The CDR3 has 16 residues. The CDR3 bases are TGTGCCAGCAGCTTAGTGGCGACTTTTGGAGCAGATACGCAGTATTTT. Translated, it gives CASSLVATFGADTQYF.

This clonotype was seen a few times. J is TRBJ2-7 and V is TRBV7-2, with a weak D call TRBD1 (5 bases). The ends were cut back, 1 base at V and 7 bases at J, with 8 bases in the middle. The CDR3 spans 12 residues. The germline V gene encodes CDR1 SGHTA and CDR2 FQGNSA. The CDR3 loop is CASSLEGWEQYF. CDR3 in DNA: TGTGCCAGCAGCTTAGAGGGGTGGGAGCAGTACTTC.

This clonotype showed up just a few times. The V gene is TRBV5-1, the J gene TRBJ2-2; no reliable D call. Germline V gene sequence: CDR1 SGHRS, CDR2 YFSETQ. This CDR3 spans 15 amino acids. Trimming took 1 base from V and 3 from J, leaving 10 bases between them. The chain's CDR3 is CASSLQQIDTGELFF. The CDR3 region has the DNA TGCGCCAGCAGCTTGCAGCAGATTGACACCGGGGAGCTGTTTTTT.

The genes are TRBV7-2 and TRBJ1-6; D remains unclear. The V and J ends lost 4 bases and 10 bases respectively, with 17 bases between them. The CDR3 is made up of 15 amino acids. Germline values: CDR1 SGHTA, CDR2 FQGNSA. CDR3 loop: CASSSDKTMASPLHF. As DNA, the CDR3 is TGTGCCAGCAGCTCTGACAAGACAATGGCATCACCCCTCCACTTT.

This clonotype showed up just a few times. The J gene is TRBJ2-7, the V gene TRBV20-1, with D perhaps being TRBD1 or TRBD2 (5 bases each). Per germline, CDR1 DFQATT and CDR2 SNEGSKA (reference sequence). V shed 6 bases and J shed 1 base, with 16 bases lying between them. The CDR3 covers 14 residues. CDR3 sequence reads: CSAYPRDLSYEQYF. CDR3 nucleotides: TGCAGTGCCTACCCCCGGGACCTATCCTACGAGCAGTACTTC.

The chain joins TRBV30 to TRBJ1-1; no clear D. Trimming took 1 base from V and 4 from J, leaving 7 bases between them. Germline loops: CDR1 GTSNPN, CDR2 SVGIG (reference sequence). The CDR3 spans 12 residues. This CDR3 reads CAWSAAVTEAFF. The CDR3 region has the DNA TGTGCCTGGAGTGCGGCAGTCACTGAAGCTTTCTTT.

This clonotype showed up just a few times. This chain joins TRBV3-1 and TRBJ2-1, with D perhaps matching TRBD1 (6 bases). The CDR3 is 16 residues long. CDR1 LGHDT and CDR2 YNNKEL come from the germline V gene (reference sequence). The V gene lost 1 base and the J gene lost 1 base, with 11 bases spanning the gap. The DNA for the CDR3 is TGTGCCAGCAGCCAAGTAAGCAGGGGTTCCTACAATGAGCAGTTCTTC. Translation: CASSQVSRGSYNEQFF.

This clonotype was seen only a few times. The chain combines TRBV7-9 with TRBJ2-7; D gene unclear. The CDR3 is 14 amino acids. V lost 2 bases and J 5 bases, leaving 13 bases between the germline ends. CDR1 SEHNR and CDR2 FQNEAQ come from the germline V gene (reference sequence). The CDR3 coding sequence is TGTGCCAGCAGCTTAAGTCAGGTAGACCACGAGCAGTACTTC. This gives the protein CASSLSQVDHEQYF.

V usage is TRBV4-3 and J usage is TRBJ2-3, with a tentative D call TRBD2 (5 bases). Trimming shortened V by 3 bases and J by 0 bases, and 10 bases separated the two germline ends. This CDR3 has 15 residues. The germline CDR1 and CDR2 sequences are LGHNA and YSLEER. This CDR3 reads CASSQSTGSTDTQYF. The CDR3 bases are TGCGCCAGCAGCCAGTCCACGGGGAGCACAGATACGCAGTATTTT.

There are a few counts of this clonotype. The chain carries TRBV4-1 and TRBJ1-6, with D perhaps matching TRBD1 (5 bases). Trimming left V 0 bases short and J 11 bases short, with 14 bases between. The germline V gene has CDR1 MGHRA and CDR2 YSYEKL. The CDR3 runs to 15 residues. Here the CDR3 reads CASSQDRQSRPPLHF. DNA for the CDR3: TGCGCCAGCAGCCAAGATAGACAGTCCCGGCCACCCCTCCACTTT.

This clonotype was observed a handful of times. This chain connects TRBV5-1 to TRBJ1-1; 10 bases are a match to TRBD1. V shed 0 bases, J shed 5 bases, and the junction held 4 bases outside the gene matches. The CDR3 consists of 15 residues. CDR1 is SGHRS and CDR2 is YFSETQ in the germline V gene. This chain's CDR3 is CASSLAGQGGTEAFF. DNA for the CDR3: TGCGCCAGCAGCTTGGCCGGACAGGGGGGAACTGAAGCTTTCTTT.

This rearrangement joins TRBV7-2 to TRBJ2-5; possibly TRBD2 for D (6 bases). Looked up from germline, CDR1 is SGHTA and CDR2 is FQGNSA. The CDR3 contains 16 residues. Trimming removed 2 bases at V and 4 bases at J, with 17 bases between. Here the CDR3 reads CASSLYSGLKPETQYF. The CDR3 region has the DNA TGTGCCAGCAGCTTATACTCCGGACTAAAGCCAGAGACCCAGTACTTC.

This clonotype was seen a handful of times. This chain links TRBV29-1 with TRBJ2-2; no firm D call. The CDR3 is made up of 13 amino acids. Germline V gene data show CDR1 as SQVTM and CDR2 as ANQGSEA. The ends were cut back, 4 bases at V and 1 base at J, with 7 bases in the middle. As DNA, the CDR3 is TGCAGCGTTGTGGGCCAGAACACCGGGGAGCTGTTTTTT. Amino acids: CSVVGQNTGELFF.

The chain has TRBV4-2 and TRBJ2-1; 7 bases map to TRBD1. The V gene's germline CDR1 is LGHNA and CDR2 YNFKEQ. The CDR3 covers 16 residues. Germline trimming cut 2 bases from V and 7 bases from J; bases unmatched to any gene: 11. CDR3 DNA sequence: TGTGCCAGCAGCCAAACAAGGACAGGCATAGGTAATGAGCAGTTCTTC. Translated, it gives CASSQTRTGIGNEQFF.

The sample holds many counts of this clonotype. The chain links TRBV28 to TRBJ2-3; D is perhaps TRBD2 (5 bases). Trimming pared 8 bases from V and 0 bases from J, leaving 9 bases between. Germline V lookup: CDR1 MDHEN, CDR2 SYDVKM. This CDR3 contains 13 residues. The CDR3 nucleotides read TGTGCCAGCTCCCGGACTAGCACAGATACGCAGTATTTT. This gives the protein CASSRTSTDTQYF.

The table lists this clonotype with a few counts. The chain uses TRBV20-1 and TRBJ2-3; 11 bases fit TRBD2. Losses at the gene ends were 4 bases for V and 4 bases for J; bases not matched to a gene: 10. Germline V lookup: CDR1 DFQATT, CDR2 SNEGSKA (reference sequence). The CDR3 is made up of 16 amino acids. CDR3 amino acids: CSATALAGDGADTQYF. The CDR3 coding sequence is TGCAGTGCTACCGCACTAGCGGGAGATGGAGCAGATACGCAGTATTTT.

The sample holds a few counts of this clonotype. V gene TRBV10-3 combines with J gene TRBJ1-1, with D possibly being TRBD1 (5 bases). The V end was cut by 7 bases, the J end by 4 bases, with 13 bases between. Germline V CDR1 and CDR2: ENHRY, SYGVKD. CDR3 length equals 13 residues. The CDR3 DNA follows: TGTGCCATCACCGAGGAAGGGGTCACTGAAGCTTTCTTT. Its translation: CAITEEGVTEAFF.

The gene calls are TRBV20-1 and TRBJ2-1; the D is unclear. V was shortened by 1 base and J by 8 bases, with 6 bases between the two germline ends. This CDR3 region has 11 residues. The germline CDR1 and CDR2 sequences are DFQATT and SNEGSKA (reference sequence). The CDR3: CSARGPYEQFF. CDR3 nucleotides: TGCAGTGCTAGAGGACCGTATGAGCAGTTCTTC.

This rearrangement joins TRBV7-2 to TRBJ2-1; D not resolved. This CDR3 is built from 17 residues. The germline V and J ends were trimmed by 0 bases and 5 bases, with 17 bases remaining between them. In germline, CDR1 is SGHTA, CDR2 FQGNSA. DNA for the CDR3: TGTGCCAGCAGCTTAGCGCTCCTAATCTCCGTAAACAATGAGCAGTTCTTC. Amino acid sequence: CASSLALLISVNNEQFF.